This TCR beta chain came from a study of Ad26.COV2.S vaccination and SARS-CoV-2 variants. About the study: Into the muscle, Ad26.COV2.S was dosed once or twice, 56 days apart. Study observations and caveats: Substantial breadth was reportedly displayed by spike-specific CD8+ and CD4+ T cell responses after vaccination. While placebo recipients had lower spike-specific TCR breadth, vaccine recipients had more.

Treatment given: some 19 received Ad26.COV2.S at low or high dose, single or two shots; 5 received placebo; per-sample allocation not given. Repertoires come from day 63 after the first vaccine or placebo injection. Some clones are missing from TCRdb's copy, which holds only in-frame ones; the method was immunoSEQ multiplex PCR. The sample includes about 350,000 clones, around nine tenths seen only once; the top ten take about 11%. Remarks on this clone: Its antigen is as yet unknown.

This clonotype was sampled from a person between 18 and 59 years old who received the Ad26.COV2.S COVID-19 vaccine or a placebo. The starting material was peripheral blood, obtained in a trial of Ad26.COV2.S vaccine versus placebo.

The CDR3 coding sequence is TGTGCCAGCAGTTCCCAGGGAGGGCCCGAAAAGCTGTTTTTT. Encoded protein: CASSSQGGPEKLFF. This chain links TRBV6-5 with TRBJ2-2; TRBD2 aligns across 7 bases. The germline gives CDR1 MNHEY, CDR2 SVGAGI. The CDR3 has 14 amino acids. The junction had 11 bases not matched to a gene; V was cut back by 4 bases and J by 12 bases.